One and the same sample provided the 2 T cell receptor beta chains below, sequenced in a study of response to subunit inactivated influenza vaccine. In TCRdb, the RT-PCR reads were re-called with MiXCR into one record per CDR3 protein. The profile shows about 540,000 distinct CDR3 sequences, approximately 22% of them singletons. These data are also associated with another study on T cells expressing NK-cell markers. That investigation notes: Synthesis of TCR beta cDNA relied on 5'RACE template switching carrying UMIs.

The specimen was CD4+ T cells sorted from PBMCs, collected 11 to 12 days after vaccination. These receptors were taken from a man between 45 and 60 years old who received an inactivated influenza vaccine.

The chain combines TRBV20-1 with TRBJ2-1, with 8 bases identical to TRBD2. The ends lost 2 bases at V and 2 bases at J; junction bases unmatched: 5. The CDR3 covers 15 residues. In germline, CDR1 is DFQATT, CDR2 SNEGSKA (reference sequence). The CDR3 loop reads CSARQAGGAYNEQFF. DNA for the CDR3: TGCAGTGCTAGACAGGCGGGGGGCGCCTACAATGAGCAGTTCTTC.

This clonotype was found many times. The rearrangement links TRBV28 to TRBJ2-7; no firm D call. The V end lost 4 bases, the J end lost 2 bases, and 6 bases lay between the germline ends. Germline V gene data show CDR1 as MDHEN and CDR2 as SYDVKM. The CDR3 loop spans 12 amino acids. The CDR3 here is CASSSFTYEQYF. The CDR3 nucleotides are TGTGCCAGCAGTTCCTTCACCTACGAGCAGTACTTC. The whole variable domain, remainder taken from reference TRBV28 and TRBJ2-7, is DVKVTQSSRYLVKRTGEKVFLECVQDMDHENMFWYRQDPGLGLRLIYFSYDVKMKEKGDIPEGYSVSREKKERFSLILESASTNQTSMYLCASSSFTYEQYFGPGTRLTVT.